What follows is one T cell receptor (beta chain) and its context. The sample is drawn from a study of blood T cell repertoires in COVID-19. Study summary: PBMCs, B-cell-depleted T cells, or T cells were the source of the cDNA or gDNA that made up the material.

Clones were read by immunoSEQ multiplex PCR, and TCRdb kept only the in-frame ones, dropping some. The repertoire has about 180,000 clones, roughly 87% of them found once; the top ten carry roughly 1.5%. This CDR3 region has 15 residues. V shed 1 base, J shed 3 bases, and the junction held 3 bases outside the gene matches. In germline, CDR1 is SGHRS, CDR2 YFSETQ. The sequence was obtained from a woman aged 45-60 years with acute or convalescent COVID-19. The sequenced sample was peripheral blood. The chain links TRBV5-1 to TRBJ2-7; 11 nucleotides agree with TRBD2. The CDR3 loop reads CASSLIAGGLYEQYF. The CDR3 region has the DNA TGCGCCAGCAGCTTGATAGCGGGAGGGCTCTACGAGCAGTACTTC.